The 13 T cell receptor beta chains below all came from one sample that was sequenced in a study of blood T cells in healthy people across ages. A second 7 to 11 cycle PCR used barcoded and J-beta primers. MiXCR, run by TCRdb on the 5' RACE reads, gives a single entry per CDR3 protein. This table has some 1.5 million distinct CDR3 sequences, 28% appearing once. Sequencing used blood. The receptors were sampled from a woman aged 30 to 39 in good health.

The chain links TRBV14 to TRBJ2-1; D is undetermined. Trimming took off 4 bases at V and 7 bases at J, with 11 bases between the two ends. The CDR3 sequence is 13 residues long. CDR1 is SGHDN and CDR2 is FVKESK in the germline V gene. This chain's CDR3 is CASSPYGVNEQFF. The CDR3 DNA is TGTGCCAGCAGCCCTTACGGTGTAAATGAGCAGTTCTTC.

CDR3 nucleotide sequence: TGCAGTGCTAGAGATCCGAGCGGGAGGGAAAACACCGGGGAGCTGTTTTTT. Translated, it gives CSARDPSGRENTGELFF. This sequence joins TRBV20-1 and TRBJ2-2; 10 positions match TRBD2. Germline CDR1 and CDR2: DFQATT and SNEGSKA (reference sequence). This CDR3 spans 17 amino acids. V dropped 0 bases and J dropped 2; count of bases not matched to a gene: 6.

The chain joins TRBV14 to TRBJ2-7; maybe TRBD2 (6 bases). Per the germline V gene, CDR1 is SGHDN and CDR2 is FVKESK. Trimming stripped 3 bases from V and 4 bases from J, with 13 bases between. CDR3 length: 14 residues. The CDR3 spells CASSHKRVPYEQYF. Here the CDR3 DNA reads TGTGCCAGCAGCCACAAGCGGGTCCCTTACGAGCAGTACTTC.

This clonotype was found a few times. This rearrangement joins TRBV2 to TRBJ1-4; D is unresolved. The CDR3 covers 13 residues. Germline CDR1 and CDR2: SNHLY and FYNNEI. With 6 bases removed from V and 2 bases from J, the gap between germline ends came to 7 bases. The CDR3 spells CASRWRTNEKLFF. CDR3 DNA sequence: TGTGCCAGCAGGTGGCGGACTAATGAAAAACTGTTTTTT.

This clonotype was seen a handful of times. The CDR3 loop reads CASSRGQVDDEQFF. In DNA form, the CDR3 reads TGCGCCAGCAGCCGGGGACAGGTTGACGATGAGCAGTTCTTC. V and J are TRBV5-1 and TRBJ2-1; 8 nucleotides align to TRBD1. CDR1 and CDR2 from the germline V gene are SGHRS and YFSETQ. This CDR3 is built from 14 residues. The junction had 8 bases not matched to a gene; V was cut back by 4 bases and J by 8 bases.

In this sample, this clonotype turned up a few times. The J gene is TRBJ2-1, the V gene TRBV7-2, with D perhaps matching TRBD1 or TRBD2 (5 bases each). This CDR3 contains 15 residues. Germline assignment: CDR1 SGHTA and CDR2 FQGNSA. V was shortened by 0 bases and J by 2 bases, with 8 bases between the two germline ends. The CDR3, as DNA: TGTGCCAGCAGCTTAGCTCAGGGAGCCTACAATGAGCAGTTCTTC. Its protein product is CASSLAQGAYNEQFF. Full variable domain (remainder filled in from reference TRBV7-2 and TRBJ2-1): GAGVSQSPSNKVTEKGKDVELRCDPISGHTALYWYRQSLGQGLEFLIYFQGNSAPDKSGLPSDRFSAERTGGSVSTLTIQRTQQEDSAVYLCASSLAQGAYNEQFFGPGTRLTVL.

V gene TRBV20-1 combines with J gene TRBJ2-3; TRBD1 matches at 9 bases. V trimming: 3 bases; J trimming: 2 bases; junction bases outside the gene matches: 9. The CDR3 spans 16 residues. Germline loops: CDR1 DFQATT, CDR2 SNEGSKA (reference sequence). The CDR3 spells CSASPPGTGYTDTQYF. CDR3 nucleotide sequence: TGCAGTGCTAGCCCTCCCGGGACAGGGTACACAGATACGCAGTATTTT.

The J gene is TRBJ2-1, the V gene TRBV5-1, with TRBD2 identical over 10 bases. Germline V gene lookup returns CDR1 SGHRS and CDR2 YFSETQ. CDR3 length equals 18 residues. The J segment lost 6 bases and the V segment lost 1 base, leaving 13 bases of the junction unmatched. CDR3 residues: CASSLMSRASGSGNEQFF. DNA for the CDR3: TGCGCCAGCAGCTTGATGTCGAGGGCTAGCGGGAGTGGCAATGAGCAGTTCTTC.

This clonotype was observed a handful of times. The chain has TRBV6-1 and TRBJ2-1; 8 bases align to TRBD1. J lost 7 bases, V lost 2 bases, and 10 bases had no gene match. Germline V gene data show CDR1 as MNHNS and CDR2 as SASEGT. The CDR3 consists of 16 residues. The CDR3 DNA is TGTGCCAGCAGTGAATGGGGACAGGCCCCAGGGAATGAGCAGTTCTTC. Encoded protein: CASSEWGQAPGNEQFF.

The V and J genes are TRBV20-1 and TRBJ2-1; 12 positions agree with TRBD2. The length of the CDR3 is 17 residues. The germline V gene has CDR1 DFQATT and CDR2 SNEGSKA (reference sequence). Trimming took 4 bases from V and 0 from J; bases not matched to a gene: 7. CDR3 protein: CSAKTSGGTSSYNEQFF. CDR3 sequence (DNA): TGCAGTGCTAAAACTAGCGGGGGGACGAGCTCCTACAATGAGCAGTTCTTC.

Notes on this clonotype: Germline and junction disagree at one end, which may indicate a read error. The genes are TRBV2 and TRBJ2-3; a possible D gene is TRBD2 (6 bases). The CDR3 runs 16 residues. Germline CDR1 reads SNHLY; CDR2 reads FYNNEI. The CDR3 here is CAGSEEGRLVPDTQYF. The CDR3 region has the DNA TGTGCCGGCAGTGAGGAGGGCAGGTTGGTCCCAGATACGCAGTATTTT.

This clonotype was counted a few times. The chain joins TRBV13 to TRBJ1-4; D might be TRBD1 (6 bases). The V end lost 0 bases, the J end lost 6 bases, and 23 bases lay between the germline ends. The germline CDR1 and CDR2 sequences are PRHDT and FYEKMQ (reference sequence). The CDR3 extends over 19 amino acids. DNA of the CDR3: TGTGCCAGCAGCTTAGGCGAATCAAGTCGGGGACACGTCTATGAAAAACTGTTTTTT. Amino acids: CASSLGESSRGHVYEKLFF.

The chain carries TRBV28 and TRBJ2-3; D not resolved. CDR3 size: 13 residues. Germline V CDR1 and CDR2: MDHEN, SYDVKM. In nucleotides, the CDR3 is TGTACTGTATCGGATCCCGGCACAGATACGCAGTATTTT. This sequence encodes CTVSDPGTDTQYF.